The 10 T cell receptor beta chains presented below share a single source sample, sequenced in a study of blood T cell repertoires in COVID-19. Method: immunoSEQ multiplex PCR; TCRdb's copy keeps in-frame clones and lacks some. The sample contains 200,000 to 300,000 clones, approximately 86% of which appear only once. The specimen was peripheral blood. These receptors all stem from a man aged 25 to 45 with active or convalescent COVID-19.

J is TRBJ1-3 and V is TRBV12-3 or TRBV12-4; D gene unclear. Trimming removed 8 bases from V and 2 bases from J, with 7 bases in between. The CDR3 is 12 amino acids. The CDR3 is CASGGTGNTIYF. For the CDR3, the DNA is TGTGCCAGCGGAGGTACTGGAAACACCATATATTTT.

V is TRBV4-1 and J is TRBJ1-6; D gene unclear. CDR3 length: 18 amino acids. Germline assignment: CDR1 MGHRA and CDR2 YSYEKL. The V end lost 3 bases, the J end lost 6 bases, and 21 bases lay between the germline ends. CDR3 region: CASSHSHSSPEFNSPLHF. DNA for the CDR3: TGCGCCAGCAGCCATTCTCATTCGAGCCCTGAATTTAATTCACCCCTCCACTTT.

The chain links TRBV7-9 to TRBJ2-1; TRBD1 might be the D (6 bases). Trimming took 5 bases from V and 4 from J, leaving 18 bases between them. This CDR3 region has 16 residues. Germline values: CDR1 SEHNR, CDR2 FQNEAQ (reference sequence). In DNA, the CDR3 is TGTGCCAGCAGCGCCAGGGGTCAGCGAATTTACAATGAGCAGTTCTTC. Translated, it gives CASSARGQRIYNEQFF. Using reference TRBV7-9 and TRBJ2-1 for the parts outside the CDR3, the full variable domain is DTGVSQNPRHKITKRGQNVTFRCDPISEHNRLYWYRQTLGQGPEFLTYFQNEAQLEKSRLLSDRFSAERPKGSFSTLEIQRTEQGDSAMYLCASSARGQRIYNEQFFGPGTRLTVL.

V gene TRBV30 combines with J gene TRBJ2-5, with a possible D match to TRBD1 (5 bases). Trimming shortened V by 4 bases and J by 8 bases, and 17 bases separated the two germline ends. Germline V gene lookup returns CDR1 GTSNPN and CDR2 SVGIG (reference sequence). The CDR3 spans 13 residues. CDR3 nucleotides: TGTGCCTGGATGTATACAGGCAAGAAAACCCAGTACTTC. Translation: CAWMYTGKKTQYF.

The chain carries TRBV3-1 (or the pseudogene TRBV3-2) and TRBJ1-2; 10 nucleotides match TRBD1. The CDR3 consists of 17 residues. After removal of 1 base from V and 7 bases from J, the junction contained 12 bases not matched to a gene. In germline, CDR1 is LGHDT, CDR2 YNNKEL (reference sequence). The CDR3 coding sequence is TGTGCCAGCAGCCAAGGGGGGCGGGACAGGGGATTCCGTGGCTACACCTTC. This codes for CASSQGGRDRGFRGYTF.

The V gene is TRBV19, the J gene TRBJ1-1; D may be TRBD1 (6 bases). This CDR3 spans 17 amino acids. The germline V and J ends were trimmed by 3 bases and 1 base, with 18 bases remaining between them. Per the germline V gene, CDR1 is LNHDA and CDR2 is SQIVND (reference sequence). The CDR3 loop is CASSISISGTPNTEAFF. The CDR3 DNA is TGTGCCAGTAGTATTTCTATTAGCGGGACACCGAACACTGAAGCTTTCTTT.

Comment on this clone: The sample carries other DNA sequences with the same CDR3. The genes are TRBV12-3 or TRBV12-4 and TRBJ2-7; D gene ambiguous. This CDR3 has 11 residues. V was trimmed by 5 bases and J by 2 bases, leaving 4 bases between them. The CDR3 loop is CASSAAYEQYF. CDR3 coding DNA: TGTGCCAGCAGTGCAGCCTACGAGCAGTACTTC.

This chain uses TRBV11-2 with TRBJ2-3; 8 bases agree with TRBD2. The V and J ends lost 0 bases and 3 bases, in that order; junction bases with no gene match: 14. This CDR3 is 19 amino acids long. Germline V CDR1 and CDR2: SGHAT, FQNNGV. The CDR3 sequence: CASSLDWVLSGGETDTQYF. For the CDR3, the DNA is TGTGCCAGCAGCTTAGATTGGGTTCTTTCGGGGGGGGAGACAGATACGCAGTATTTT. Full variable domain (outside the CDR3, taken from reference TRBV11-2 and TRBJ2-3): EAGVAQSPRYKIIEKRQSVAFWCNPISGHATLYWYQQILGQGPKLLIQFQNNGVVDDSQLPKDRFSAERLKGVDSTLKIQPAKLEDSAVYLCASSLDWVLSGGETDTQYFGPGTRLTVL.

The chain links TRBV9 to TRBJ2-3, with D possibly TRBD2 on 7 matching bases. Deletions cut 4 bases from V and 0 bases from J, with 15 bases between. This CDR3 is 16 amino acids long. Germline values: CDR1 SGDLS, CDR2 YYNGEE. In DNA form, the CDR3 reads TGTGCCAGCAGCCCTCAAAGGGGGGGTAGCACAGATACGCAGTATTTT. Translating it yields CASSPQRGGSTDTQYF. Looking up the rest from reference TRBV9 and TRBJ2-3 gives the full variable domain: DSGVTQTPKHLITATGQRVTLRCSPRSGDLSVYWYQQSLDQGLQFLIQYYNGEERAKGNILERFSAQQFPDLHSELNLSSLELGDSALYFCASSPQRGGSTDTQYFGPGTRLTVL.

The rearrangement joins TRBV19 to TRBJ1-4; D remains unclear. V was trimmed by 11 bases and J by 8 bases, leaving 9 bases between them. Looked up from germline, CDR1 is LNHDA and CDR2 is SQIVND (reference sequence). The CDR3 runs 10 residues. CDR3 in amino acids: CAVEGEKLFF. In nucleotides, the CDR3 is TGTGCCGTGGAGGGAGAAAAACTGTTTTTT.